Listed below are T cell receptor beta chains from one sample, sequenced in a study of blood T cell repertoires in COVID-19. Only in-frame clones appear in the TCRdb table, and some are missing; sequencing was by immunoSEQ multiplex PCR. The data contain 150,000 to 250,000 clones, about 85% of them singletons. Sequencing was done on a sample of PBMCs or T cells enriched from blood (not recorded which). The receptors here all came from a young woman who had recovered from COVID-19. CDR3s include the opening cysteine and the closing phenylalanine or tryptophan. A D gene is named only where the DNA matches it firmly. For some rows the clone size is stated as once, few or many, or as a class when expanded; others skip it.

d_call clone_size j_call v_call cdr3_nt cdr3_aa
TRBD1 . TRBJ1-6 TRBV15 TGTGCCACCAGCAGAGACACCTCCGGGACAGATAATTCACCCCTCCACTTT CATSRDTSGTDNSPLHF
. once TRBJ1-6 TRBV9 TGTGCCAGCAGCGCAGACACAGGGAGCTCCTATAATTCACCCCTCCACTTT CASSADTGSSYNSPLHF
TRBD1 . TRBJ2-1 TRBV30 TGTGCCTGGAGTGAACCGACAGGGGGTAAGAATGAGCAGTTCTTC CAWSEPTGGKNEQFF
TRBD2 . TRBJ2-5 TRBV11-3 TGTGCCAGCGGACTAGCGGGAGCGACAGAGACCCAGTACTTC CASGLAGATETQYF
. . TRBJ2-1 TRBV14 TGTGCCAGCAGCCAAGTTCTCTATGAGCAGTTCTTC CASSQVLYEQFF
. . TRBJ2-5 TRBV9 TGTGCCAGCAGCGTGTCTCAAGAGACCCAGTACTTC CASSVSQETQYF
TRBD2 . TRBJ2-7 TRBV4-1 TGCGCCAGCAGCCAAACGGCTAGCGGTGGCTACGAGCAGTACTTC CASSQTASGGYEQYF
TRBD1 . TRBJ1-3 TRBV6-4 TGTGCCAACGGACAGGGATCAGGAAACACCATATATTTT CANGQGSGNTIYF
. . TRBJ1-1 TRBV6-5 TGTGCCAGCAGTAAACAGGGTACGGCGTATGCTTTCTTT CASSKQGTAYAFF
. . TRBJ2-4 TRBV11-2 TGTGCCAGCAGCTTGGGGACCCCGGGGGACATTCAGTACTTC CASSLGTPGDIQYF
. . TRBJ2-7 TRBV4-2 TGTGCCAGCAGCCAAGGCTGGGACTTTAGCTCCTACGAGCAGTACTTC CASSQGWDFSSYEQYF
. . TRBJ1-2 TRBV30 TGTGCCTGCCCGACAGTATTCTATGGCTACACCTTC CACPTVFYGYTF
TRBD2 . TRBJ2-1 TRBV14 TGTGCCAGCAGCCAAGTTCCGGCGGGGGGGTACCATGAGCAGTTCTTC CASSQVPAGGYHEQFF
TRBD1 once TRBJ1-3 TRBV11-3 TGTGCCAGCAGCTCGCTGACAGGGGTACCTCAGGACACCATATATTTT CASSSLTGVPQDTIYF
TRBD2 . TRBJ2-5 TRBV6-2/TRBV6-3 TGTGCCAGCAGTTACCCACTAGCGGGAGCAGAGACCCAGTACTTC CASSYPLAGAETQYF
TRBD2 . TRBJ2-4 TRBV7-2 TGTGCCAGCAGCTTTGTAGGGGCGTATAATCCCCGGGGGGGAAACATTCAGTACTTC CASSFVGAYNPRGGNIQYF
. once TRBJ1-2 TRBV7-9 TGTGCCAGCAGTCTGATGGGGACACTGCACACCTTC CASSLMGTLHTF
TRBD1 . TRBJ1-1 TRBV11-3 TGTGCCAGCAGCTCAGGACAGGGCGAGGCAGCTTTCTTT CASSSGQGEAAFF
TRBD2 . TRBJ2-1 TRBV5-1 TGCGCCAGCAGCTTGACAGCGGGGGGGCAAAATGAGCAGTTCTTC CASSLTAGGQNEQFF
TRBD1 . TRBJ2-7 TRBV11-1 TGTGCCAGCAGCTTAGCCGGACAGGGGACCTACGAGCAGTACTTC CASSLAGQGTYEQYF
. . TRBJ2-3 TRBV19 TGTGCCAGTAGTAGGGCAGGCACAGATACGCAGTATTTT CASSRAGTDTQYF
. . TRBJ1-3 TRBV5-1 TGCGCCAGCAGCTTGAGTGACTTCTCTGGAAACACCATATATTTT CASSLSDFSGNTIYF
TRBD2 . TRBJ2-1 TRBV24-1 TGTGCCACCAGTGACACGGGACTAGCGGTCTCCTACAATGAGCAGTTCTTC CATSDTGLAVSYNEQFF
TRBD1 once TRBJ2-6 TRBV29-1 TGCAGCGTCTCGGGGACAGGGGGGGATCCTGGGGCCAACGTCCTGACTTTC CSVSGTGGDPGANVLTF
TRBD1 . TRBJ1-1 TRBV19 TGTGCCAGTAGCCAGGGACAGAGGAACACTGAAGCTTTCTTT CASSQGQRNTEAFF
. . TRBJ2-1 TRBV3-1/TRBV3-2 TGTGCCAGCAGCCAAGGCAGGGTGTACAATGAGCAGTTCTTC CASSQGRVYNEQFF
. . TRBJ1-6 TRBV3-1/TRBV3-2 TGTGCCAGCAGCCAGAATTTGGACAGCAAGCCCCTCCACTTT CASSQNLDSKPLHF
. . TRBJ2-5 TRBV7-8 TGTGCCAGCAGCCCTTTCCCGGGAGTTTGGGGAGAGACCCAGTACTTC CASSPFPGVWGETQYF
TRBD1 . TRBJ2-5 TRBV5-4 TGTGCCAGCAGCTTGCGGCAGGGGGCGAGGGAGACCCAGTACTTC CASSLRQGARETQYF
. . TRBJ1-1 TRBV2 TGTGCCAGCAGAGATACCGACAGGCCGAACCGCGAAGCTTTCTTT CASRDTDRPNREAFF
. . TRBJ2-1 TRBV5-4 TGTGCCAGCAGCGTAAGAACTAGCACCAATGAGCAGTTCTTC CASSVRTSTNEQFF
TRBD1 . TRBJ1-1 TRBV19 TGTGCCCCAAAGGGACAGACGAGAGTAAAGTCTGAAGCTTTCTTT CAPKGQTRVKSEAFF
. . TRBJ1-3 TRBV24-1 TGTGCCACCAGTGCCCCGGACAGTCGAAACACCATATATTTT CATSAPDSRNTIYF
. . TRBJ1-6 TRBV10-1 TGCGCCAGCCCCTTCGGGGGAGGGGAATTGTCCTATAATTCACCCCTCCACTTT CASPFGGGELSYNSPLHF